A selection of T cell receptor beta chains follows, all from one sample in a study of T cells after posttransplantation cyclophosphamide. Clones were read by immunoSEQ multiplex PCR, and TCRdb kept only the in-frame ones, dropping some. The profile covers under 50,000 clones, none occurring a single time. The sequenced material came from PBMCs. The receptors were sampled from a woman aged 50 to 65 in good health and a related stem cell transplant donor. Both conserved end residues are trimmed from each CDR3.

j_call v_call cdr3_aa
TRBJ1-1 TRBV19 ASSLSGGRTEAF
TRBJ1-5 TRBV12-5 ASGPPGHGYQPQH
TRBJ1-2 TRBV6-5 ASSYNRGPGYGYT
TRBJ2-7 TRBV19 ASSITGTGNYEQY
TRBJ2-7 TRBV5-4 ASSFGIGGSYEQY
TRBJ2-3 TRBV10-3 ATGTSGGHGDTQY
TRBJ1-1 TRBV6-6 ASGYPQVNTEAF
TRBJ2-7 TRBV5-1 ASSWKGTGVEQY
TRBJ1-2 TRBV5-4 ASSRGNEGGYT
TRBJ2-5 TRBV2 ASSRTSDGTQY
TRBJ2-3 TRBV6-4 ASSGILGPGSTDTQY
TRBJ2-3 TRBV7-2 ASSLSPATARGDTQY
TRBJ1-2 TRBV10-1 ASSDSAVDRVYGYT
TRBJ2-7 TRBV28 ASSLTRGGFSYEQY
TRBJ2-1 TRBV10-3 AISLDSGGYNEQF
TRBJ2-3 TRBV7-2 ASSLEVGGITDTQY